This T cell receptor (beta chain) was recorded in a study of blood T cell repertoires in COVID-19 (dated by TCRdb to the early 2020s). Notes on the research overall: Samples from collaborators originated in the United States, Italy and Spain and spanned both the acute and convalescent phases of COVID-19. The prospective study material was composed of cDNA or gDNA derived from T cells, B-cell-depleted T cells, or PBMCs. Deeply sampled blood TCRbeta repertoires from subjects exposed to, actively infected with, or recovered from COVID-19 were included in the dataset. The repertoires were released in a freely available public database meant as a resource for research on the immune response to SARS-CoV-2. The samples were drawn from two sources: the first 160 participants of the ongoing ImmuneRACE study, and 1,254 subjects contributed by 6 global collaborators. Nearly every sample came with metadata listing a de-identified subject ID, COVID-19 status, age in years and sex. HLA class I and class II types, where available, came from metadata supplied by the sample provider rather than from assay-based typing. The study at large found these results: The quantity of clinical and demographic metadata differed by source and by participant and was supplied without curation.

About this clone itself: No antigen is known for it. The record has no base qualities; no much larger clone is one base away.

The immunoSEQ Assay, a bias-controlled multiplex PCR, was used to amplify TCRbeta CDR3 regions from genomic DNA. The study's own analysis went as follows. The number of nucleated cells in each sample was estimated by amplification of reference gene primers within the assay. To quantify the absolute abundance of each unique TCRbeta CDR3 rearrangement, sequence reads were collapsed and filtered. For each sample, productive Simpson clonality was calculated as the square root of Simpson's diversity index over productive rearrangements. Held by TCRdb, this immuneACCESS table contains in-frame sequences only and omits some clones. Under half of the omission traces to an unresolved V gene where checked; the cause of the rest is unknown. V and J calls and clone size are copied from that table; D and trimming were computed from the DNA. For this sample there are some 350,000 clones; about 89% appear just once. The ten largest account for approximately 5.3% of the sample.

In the prospective study, participants were roughly 18 to 95 years old, resided in about two dozen geographic areas of the United States, and were enrolled through a virtual design. In the prospective study, cohorts were assigned on the basis of participant-reported clinical history obtained from a screening survey and a study questionnaire. Recovered participants in ImmuneRACE Cohort 3 were defined as having two consecutive negative NP/OP PCR tests, clearance from a healthcare professional, or resolution of symptoms. Mobile phlebotomists in the prospective study collected whole blood, serum and a nasopharyngeal or oropharyngeal swab from every participant. Prospective study participants could optionally give additional blood draws and questionnaires over an approximately two-month period. Before DNA extraction, prospective study blood samples were shipped either frozen or at room temperature.

The germline V gene gives CDR1 as MNHEY and CDR2 as SVGAGI. V and J are truncated by 5 bases and 5 bases respectively, leaving an intervening sequence of 10 bases. Its CDR3 holds 13 amino acids, cysteine through phenylalanine. Kept here is only the CDR3 DNA, which spans 39 bases and is read in frame from base 1. The chain is made from TRBV6-5 and TRBJ1-5, with no reliable assignment of the D segment. Sequencing used PBMCs or T cells enriched from blood (not recorded which). The sequence derives from a woman in her 30s who had recovered from COVID-19. The CDR3 loop reads CASSRERDQPQHF. The DNA sequence is given as TGTGCCAGCAGTCGGGAGCGGGATCAGCCCCAGCATTTT.